One T cell receptor (beta chain) is described in this entry. The target antigen is unknown. This record belongs to a study of T cell repertoires in cytomegalovirus infection. Study-level information: Indications of both CMV infection and matching HLA type were provided by public TCR beta signatures. Study findings and constraints: Clonotype analysis showed dominance of the ex vivo response by HLA-C-restricted CMV-specific TCR beta clonotypes. Carriers of CMV plus the relevant HLA were identified by cumulative public TCR beta family frequency.

V lost 0 bases to trimming and J lost 1 base, with 9 bases between them. This CDR3 has 15 residues. Germline V CDR1 and CDR2: MNHEY, SVGAGI. One entry per CDR3 protein results from TCRdb running MiXCR on the reads. The sample lists 630,000 or so distinct CDR3 sequences, approximately 25% occurring once. The sequencing input was CD8+ T cells from PBMCs. This rearrangement joins TRBV6-5 to TRBJ1-1; a possible D gene is TRBD1 (5 bases). The sequence was collected from a human donor in good health (CMV status not recorded). Some clones in this sample may be carry-over from other donors' samples. The CDR3 region is CASSYSKTGNTEAFF. The DNA of the CDR3 is TGTGCCAGCAGTTACTCGAAAACAGGGAACACTGAAGCTTTCTTT.